A selection of T cell receptor beta chains follows, all from one sample in a study of shared clonotypes between healthy human individuals. Here immunoSEQ multiplex PCR was the method, and the copy in TCRdb shows in-frame clones only, minus some. The table has more than 1.2 million clones, about 98.5% seen once; the top ten hold under 0.45%. The specimen sequenced was naive CD4+ T cells sorted from blood. All receptors derive from a man aged 30 to 45 in good health. Both conserved end residues are part of each CDR3. A D gene is named only where the DNA matches it firmly. Rows may omit the clone size; those that give it use once, few, many or a size class.

j_call v_call d_call clone_size cdr3_aa cdr3_nt
TRBJ2-1 TRBV29-1 - once CSVVGRPSYNEQFF TGCAGCGTTGTCGGCAGGCCCTCCTACAATGAGCAGTTCTTC
TRBJ2-7 TRBV18 - - CASSPYVSSYEQYF TGTGCCAGCTCACCCTACGTTAGCTCCTACGAGCAGTACTTC
TRBJ2-7 TRBV5-1 - - CASSTKPRPEIQEQYF TGCGCCAGCAGCACAAAACCTCGACCCGAAATCCAGGAGCAGTACTTC
TRBJ1-5 TRBV5-5 - - CASSLDLWGDSNQPQHF TGTGCCAGCAGCTTGGATTTATGGGGAGATAGCAATCAGCCCCAGCATTTT
TRBJ2-6 TRBV14 TRBD1 - CASSPRQGQSSGANVLTF TGTGCCAGCAGCCCCCGACAGGGCCAAAGCTCTGGGGCCAACGTCCTGACTTTC
TRBJ2-2 TRBV30 TRBD2 - CAWSSSGLNTGELFF TGTGCCTGGAGTTCATCGGGACTAAACACCGGGGAGCTGTTTTTT
TRBJ2-7 TRBV4-2 - - CASSQDGTASEQYF TGTGCCAGCAGCCAAGATGGCACGGCCTCCGAGCAGTACTTC
TRBJ2-3 TRBV2 TRBD2 - CASEAGGTDTQYF TGTGCCAGCGAAGCGGGGGGCACAGATACGCAGTATTTT
TRBJ2-1 TRBV5-4 - - CASSFPYNEQFF TGTGCCAGCAGCTTCCCCTACAATGAGCAGTTCTTC
TRBJ2-7 TRBV29-1 - - CSVGRGTGYEQYF TGCAGCGTTGGGAGGGGCACAGGGTACGAGCAGTACTTC
TRBJ1-4 TRBV28 - once CASSPHRGEKLFF TGTGCCAGCAGTCCCCACCGGGGGGAAAAACTGTTTTTT
TRBJ2-1 TRBV25-1 TRBD2 - CASSLAGGSNEQFF TGTGCCAGCAGTCTAGCGGGTGGGAGCAATGAGCAGTTCTTC
TRBJ1-1 TRBV5-1 - - CASSENMNTEAFF TGCGCCAGCAGCGAGAATATGAACACTGAAGCTTTCTTT
TRBJ2-1 TRBV29-1 - - CSVKGPGEQFF TGCAGCGTAAAGGGGCCTGGTGAGCAGTTCTTC
TRBJ2-5 TRBV4-1 - once CASSWSISETQYF TGCGCCAGCAGCTGGTCGATAAGCGAGACCCAGTACTTC
TRBJ2-3 TRBV5-1 TRBD2 - CASSPSGALTDTQYF TGCGCCAGCAGCCCTAGCGGGGCCCTCACAGATACGCAGTATTTT
TRBJ2-1 TRBV4-1 - - CASSQVGTRHNEQFF TGCGCCAGCAGCCAAGTGGGGACCAGACACAATGAGCAGTTCTTC
TRBJ2-1 TRBV5-6 - - CASSLQVGEQFF TGTGCCAGCAGCTTACAAGTCGGGGAGCAGTTCTTC
TRBJ2-2 TRBV19 - - CASSIPGSNTGELFF TGTGCCAGTAGTATTCCGGGGTCGAACACCGGGGAGCTGTTTTTT
TRBJ1-2 TRBV27 - - CASSLGGNYGYTF TGTGCCAGCAGTTTAGGAGGAAACTATGGCTACACCTTC
TRBJ2-7 TRBV7-2 - - CASSPLGSSGEQYF TGTGCCAGCAGCCCACTTGGGTCCTCCGGCGAGCAGTACTTC
TRBJ1-2 TRBV28 - - CASSRLGTIGYTF TGTGCCAGCAGCCGCTTGGGGACGATCGGCTACACCTTC
TRBJ2-2 TRBV7-8 TRBD2 once CASSLGLAGNTGELFF TGTGCCAGCAGCTTAGGTCTAGCGGGAAACACCGGGGAGCTGTTTTTT
TRBJ1-1 TRBV6-5 - - CASSYELDILTEAFF TGTGCCAGCAGTTACGAACTCGACATTCTCACTGAAGCTTTCTTT
TRBJ2-5 TRBV28 - - CASSQQETQYF TGTGCCAGCAGTCAGCAAGAGACCCAGTACTTC
TRBJ2-3 TRBV7-2 - - CASSSSRGSTDTQYF TGTGCCAGCAGCTCGTCTCGTGGCAGCACAGATACGCAGTATTTT
TRBJ2-2 TRBV5-1 - - CASSLSQTNTGELFF TGCGCCAGCAGCTTGAGTCAAACGAACACCGGGGAGCTGTTTTTT
TRBJ2-2 TRBV7-3 - - CASSLSRGNTGELFF TGTGCCAGCAGCTTAAGCAGGGGGAACACCGGGGAGCTGTTTTTT
TRBJ2-2 TRBV28 TRBD2 - CASSLSASGRVGTGELFF TGTGCCAGCAGTTTATCGGCTAGCGGGAGGGTCGGCACCGGGGAGCTGTTTTTT
TRBJ2-6 TRBV19 - - CASSDRSSGANVLTF TGTGCCAGTAGTGACCGAAGCTCTGGGGCCAACGTCCTGACTTTC
TRBJ1-1 TRBV28 - - CASLDPGNAEAFF TGTGCCAGCCTTGACCCCGGGAACGCTGAAGCTTTCTTT
TRBJ2-5 TRBV20-1 - - CGPGSQETQYF TGCGGCCCCGGGAGCCAAGAGACCCAGTACTTC
TRBJ2-5 TRBV29-1 - - CSVGGLEGETQYF TGCAGCGTCGGCGGCTTAGAGGGAGAGACCCAGTACTTC
TRBJ2-7 TRBV28 - - CASSLYPWGSNSYEQYF TGTGCCAGCAGTTTATACCCATGGGGGAGTAACTCCTACGAGCAGTACTTC
TRBJ2-2 TRBV10-2 TRBD2 - CASSETSGRFSGELFF TGCGCCAGCAGCGAGACTAGCGGGAGATTTTCCGGGGAGCTGTTTTTT
TRBJ1-5 TRBV28 - - CASSLARRTGARQPQHF TGTGCCAGCAGTTTAGCCCGACGGACCGGGGCGCGTCAGCCCCAGCATTTT
TRBJ1-2 TRBV19 TRBD1 once CASSKQGTTSYGYTF TGTGCCAGTAGTAAACAGGGGACTACTAGCTATGGCTACACCTTC
TRBJ1-5 TRBV7-2 - once CASSQLRDQPQHF TGTGCCAGCAGCCAATTAAGGGATCAGCCCCAGCATTTT
TRBJ1-4 TRBV4-1 - - CASSQDILRKEKLFF TGCGCCAGCAGCCAAGACATATTGCGTAAGGAAAAACTGTTTTTT
TRBJ2-1 TRBV5-4 - - CASSYGTSSYNEQFF TGTGCCAGCAGCTACGGTACGTCGTCCTACAATGAGCAGTTCTTC
TRBJ2-7 TRBV9 - - CASSASSYEQYF TGTGCCAGCAGCGCGAGCTCCTACGAGCAGTACTTC
TRBJ2-1 TRBV5-6 TRBD2 once CASSPLVGRVYNEQFF TGTGCCAGCAGCCCACTCGTCGGGAGGGTCTACAATGAGCAGTTCTTC